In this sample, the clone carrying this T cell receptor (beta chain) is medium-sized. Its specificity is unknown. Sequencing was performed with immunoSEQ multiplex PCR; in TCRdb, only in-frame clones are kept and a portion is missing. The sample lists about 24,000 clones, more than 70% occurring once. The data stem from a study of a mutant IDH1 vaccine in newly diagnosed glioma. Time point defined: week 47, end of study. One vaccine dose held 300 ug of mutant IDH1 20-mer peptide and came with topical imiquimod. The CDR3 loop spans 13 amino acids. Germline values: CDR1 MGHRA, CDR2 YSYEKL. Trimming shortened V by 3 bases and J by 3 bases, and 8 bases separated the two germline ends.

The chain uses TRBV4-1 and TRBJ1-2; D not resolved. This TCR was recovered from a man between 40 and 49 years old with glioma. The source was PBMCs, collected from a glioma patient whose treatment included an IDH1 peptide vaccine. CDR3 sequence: CASSQNADYGYTF. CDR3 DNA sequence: TGCGCCAGCAGCCAGAATGCAGACTATGGCTACACCTTC.